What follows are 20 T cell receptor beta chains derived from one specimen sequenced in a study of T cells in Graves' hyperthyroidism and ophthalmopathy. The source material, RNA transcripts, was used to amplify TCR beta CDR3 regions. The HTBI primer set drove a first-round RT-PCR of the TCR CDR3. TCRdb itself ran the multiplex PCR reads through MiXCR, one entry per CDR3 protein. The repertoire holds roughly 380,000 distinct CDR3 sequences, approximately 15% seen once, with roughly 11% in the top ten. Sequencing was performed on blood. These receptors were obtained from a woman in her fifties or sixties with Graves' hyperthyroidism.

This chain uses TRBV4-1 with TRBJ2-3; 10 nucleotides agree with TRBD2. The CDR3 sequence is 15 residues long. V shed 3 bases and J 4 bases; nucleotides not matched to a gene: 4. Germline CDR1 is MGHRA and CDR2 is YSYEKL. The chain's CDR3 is CASSHPAGGPDTQYF. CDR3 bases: TGCGCCAGCAGCCACCCAGCGGGAGGGCCAGATACGCAGTATTTT.

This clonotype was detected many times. The CDR3 DNA reads TGTGCCTGGAATCGACAGGGGTATGGAGAGACCCAGTACTTC. Protein: CAWNRQGYGETQYF. This sequence joins TRBV30 and TRBJ2-5; 8 nucleotides align to TRBD1. The germline V gene has CDR1 GTSNPN and CDR2 SVGIG (reference sequence). The V segment lost 4 bases and the J segment 4 bases; nucleotides outside the gene matches: 8. The CDR3 loop spans 14 amino acids.

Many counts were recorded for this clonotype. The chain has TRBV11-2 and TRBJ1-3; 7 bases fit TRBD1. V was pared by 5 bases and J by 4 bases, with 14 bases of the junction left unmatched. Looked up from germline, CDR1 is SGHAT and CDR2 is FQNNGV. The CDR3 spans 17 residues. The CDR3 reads CASSHHDRASRGNTIYF. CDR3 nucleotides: TGTGCCAGCAGCCATCACGACAGGGCTAGCCGGGGAAACACCATATATTTT.

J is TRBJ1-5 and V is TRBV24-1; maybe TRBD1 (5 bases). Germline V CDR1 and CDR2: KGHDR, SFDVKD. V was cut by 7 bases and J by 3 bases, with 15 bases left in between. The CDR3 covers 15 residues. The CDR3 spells CATRGDVSSNQPQHF. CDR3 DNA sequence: TGTGCCACCAGGGGGGACGTATCTTCCAATCAGCCCCAGCATTTT.

This CDR3 is CASSQELLSYEQYF. CDR3 nucleotides: TGTGCCAGCAGCCAAGAACTGCTATCCTACGAGCAGTACTTC. This chain joins TRBV4-2 and TRBJ2-7; D gene unclear. V was cut by 0 bases and J by 1 base, with 7 bases left in between. The CDR3 loop spans 14 amino acids. Germline assignment: CDR1 LGHNA and CDR2 YNFKEQ.

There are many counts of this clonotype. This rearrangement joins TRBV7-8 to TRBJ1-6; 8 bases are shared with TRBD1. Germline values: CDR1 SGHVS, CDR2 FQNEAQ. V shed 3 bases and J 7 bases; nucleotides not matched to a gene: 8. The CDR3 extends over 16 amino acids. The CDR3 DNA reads TGTGCCAGCAGCTTGAACCGACAGGGGAACAATTCACCCCTCCACTTT. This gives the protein CASSLNRQGNNSPLHF. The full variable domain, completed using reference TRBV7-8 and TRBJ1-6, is GAGVSQSPRYKVAKRGQDVALRCDPISGHVSLFWYQQALGQGPEFLTYFQNEAQLDKSGLPSDRFFAERPEGSVSTLKIQRTQQEDSAVYLCASSLNRQGNNSPLHFGNGTRLTVT.

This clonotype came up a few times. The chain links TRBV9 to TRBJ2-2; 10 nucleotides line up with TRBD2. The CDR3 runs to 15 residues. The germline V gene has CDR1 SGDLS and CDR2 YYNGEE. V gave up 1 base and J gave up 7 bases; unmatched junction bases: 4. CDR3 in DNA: TGTGCCAGCAGCGTACAGCGGGAGGGTGGCGGGGAGCTGTTTTTT. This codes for CASSVQREGGGELFF.

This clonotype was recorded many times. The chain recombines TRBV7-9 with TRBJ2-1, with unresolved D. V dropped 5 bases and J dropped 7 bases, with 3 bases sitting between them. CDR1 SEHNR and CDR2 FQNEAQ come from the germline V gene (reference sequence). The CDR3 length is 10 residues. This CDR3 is CASSRNEQFF. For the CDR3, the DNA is TGTGCCAGCAGCCGGAATGAGCAGTTCTTC.

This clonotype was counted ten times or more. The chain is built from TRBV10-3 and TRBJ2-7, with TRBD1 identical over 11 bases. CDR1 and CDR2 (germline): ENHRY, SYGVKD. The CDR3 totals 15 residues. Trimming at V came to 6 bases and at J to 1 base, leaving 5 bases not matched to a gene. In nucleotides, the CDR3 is TGTGCCATCAGAGGGACAGGGGGTCGGTCCTACGAGCAGTACTTC. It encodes CAIRGTGGRSYEQYF.

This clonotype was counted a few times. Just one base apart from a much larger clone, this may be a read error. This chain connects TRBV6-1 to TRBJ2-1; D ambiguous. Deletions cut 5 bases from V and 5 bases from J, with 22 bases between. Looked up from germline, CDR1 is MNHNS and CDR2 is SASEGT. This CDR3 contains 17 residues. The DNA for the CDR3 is TGTGCCAGCAGTCCCCAGACGACGATTTGGGTCCACAATGAGCAGTTCTTC. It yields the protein CASSPQTTIWVHNEQFF.

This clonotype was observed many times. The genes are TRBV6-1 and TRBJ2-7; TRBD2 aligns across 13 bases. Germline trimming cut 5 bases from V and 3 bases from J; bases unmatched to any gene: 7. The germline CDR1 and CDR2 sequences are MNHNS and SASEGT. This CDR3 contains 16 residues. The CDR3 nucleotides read TGTGCCAGCAGTCCCATTCGGACTAGCGGGAGCTACGAGCAGTACTTC. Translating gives CASSPIRTSGSYEQYF.

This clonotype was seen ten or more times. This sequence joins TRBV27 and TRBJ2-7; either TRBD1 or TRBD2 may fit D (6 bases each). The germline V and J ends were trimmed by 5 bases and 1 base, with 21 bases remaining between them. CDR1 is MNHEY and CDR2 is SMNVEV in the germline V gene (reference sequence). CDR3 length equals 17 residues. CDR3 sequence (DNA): TGTGCCAGCAGTCCTATCGGGGGCATGGACAGATCCTACGAGCAGTACTTC. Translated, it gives CASSPIGGMDRSYEQYF.

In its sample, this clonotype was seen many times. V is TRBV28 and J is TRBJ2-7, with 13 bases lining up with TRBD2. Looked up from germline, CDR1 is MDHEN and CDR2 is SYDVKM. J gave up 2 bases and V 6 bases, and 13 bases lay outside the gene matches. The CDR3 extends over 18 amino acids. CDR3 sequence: CASSPGTSGIHRTYEQYF. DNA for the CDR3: TGTGCCAGCAGCCCCGGGACTAGCGGGATACATCGAACCTACGAGCAGTACTTC.

CDR3 region: CAWKPGLAGVKRYEQYF. CDR3 DNA: TGTGCCTGGAAACCGGGACTAGCGGGGGTGAAAAGGTACGAGCAGTACTTC. V gene TRBV30 combines with J gene TRBJ2-7; 14 bases fit TRBD2. Germline-derived CDR1 and CDR2 are GTSNPN and SVGIG (reference sequence). The CDR3 has 17 amino acids. The V segment lost 4 bases and the J segment 4 bases; nucleotides outside the gene matches: 12.

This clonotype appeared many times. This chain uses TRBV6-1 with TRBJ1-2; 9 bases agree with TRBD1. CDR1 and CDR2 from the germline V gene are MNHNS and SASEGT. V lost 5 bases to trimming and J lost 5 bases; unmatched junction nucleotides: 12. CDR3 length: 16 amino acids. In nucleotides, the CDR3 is TGTGCCAGCAGTCCTGTTACCGGGACAGGGTTTTATGGCTACACCTTC. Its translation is CASSPVTGTGFYGYTF.

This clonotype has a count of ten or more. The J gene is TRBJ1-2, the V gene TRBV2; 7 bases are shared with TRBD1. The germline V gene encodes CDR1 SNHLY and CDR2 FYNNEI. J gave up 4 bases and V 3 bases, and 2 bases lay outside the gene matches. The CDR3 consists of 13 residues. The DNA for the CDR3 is TGTGCCAGCAGTGACTACAGGGGCTATGGCTACACCTTC. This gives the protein CASSDYRGYGYTF.

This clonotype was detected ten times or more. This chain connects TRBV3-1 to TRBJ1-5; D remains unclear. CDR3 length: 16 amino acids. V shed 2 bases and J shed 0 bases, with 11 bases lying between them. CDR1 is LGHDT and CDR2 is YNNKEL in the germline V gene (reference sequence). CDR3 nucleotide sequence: TGTGCCAGCAGCCAATCTGCAGACCTTAGCAATCAGCCCCAGCATTTT. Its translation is CASSQSADLSNQPQHF.

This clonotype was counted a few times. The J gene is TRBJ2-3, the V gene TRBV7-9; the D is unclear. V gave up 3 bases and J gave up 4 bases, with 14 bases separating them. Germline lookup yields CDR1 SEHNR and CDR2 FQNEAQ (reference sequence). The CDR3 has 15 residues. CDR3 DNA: TGTGCCAGCAGCTTGACTCGAGTCGGGCCAGATACGCAGTATTTT. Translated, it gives CASSLTRVGPDTQYF.

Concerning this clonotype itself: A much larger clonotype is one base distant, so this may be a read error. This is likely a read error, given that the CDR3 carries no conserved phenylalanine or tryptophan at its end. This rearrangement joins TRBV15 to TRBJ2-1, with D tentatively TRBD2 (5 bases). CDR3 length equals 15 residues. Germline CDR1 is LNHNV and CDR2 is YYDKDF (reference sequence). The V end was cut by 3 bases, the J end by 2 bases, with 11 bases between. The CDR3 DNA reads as TGTGCCACCAGCAGCGGGGAGAAGACCTACAATGAGCAGTTCTCC. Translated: CATSSGEKTYNEQFS.

The CDR3 region has the DNA TGTGCCAGCAGTCCCACTCCGGTACTAGCGGGTGCAGATACGCAGTATTTT. It codes for CASSPTPVLAGADTQYF. This rearrangement joins TRBV27 to TRBJ2-3; 9 positions agree with TRBD2. After removal of 5 bases from V and 4 bases from J, the junction contained 13 bases not matched to a gene. CDR1 is MNHEY and CDR2 is SMNVEV in the germline V gene (reference sequence). This CDR3 contains 17 residues.